This T cell receptor (beta chain) was documented in a study of blood T cell repertoires in COVID-19 (dated by TCRdb to 2018 to 2021). Background on the whole study: Collaborator samples came from the United States, Italy and Spain and covered acute and convalescent phases of COVID-19. The material from the prospective study consisted of cDNA or gDNA derived from T cells, B-cell-depleted T cells, or PBMCs. Deeply sampled blood TCRbeta repertoires from subjects exposed to, actively infected with, or recovered from COVID-19 were included in the dataset. The repertoires were released in a freely available public database intended as a resource for research on the immune response to SARS-CoV-2. Samples came from the ongoing ImmuneRACE study (first 160 participants) plus 1,254 subjects from 6 global collaborators. Nearly every sample came with metadata listing a de-identified subject ID, COVID-19 status, age in years and sex. Where HLA class I and class II types were available, the types were taken from metadata supplied by the sample provider, not from assay-based typing.

TCRbeta CDR3 regions were amplified from genomic DNA using the immunoSEQ Assay, a bias-controlled multiplex PCR. Per the source publication's procedure: Within the assay, amplification of reference gene primers was used to estimate how many nucleated cells each sample contained. To quantify the absolute abundance of each unique TCRbeta CDR3 rearrangement, sequence reads were collapsed and filtered. For each sample, productive Simpson clonality was calculated by taking the square root of Simpson's diversity index across productive rearrangements. Entries here come from immuneACCESS through TCRdb and include only in-frame sequences with V and J called. Some clones fail to appear in such tables; in the studies checked, an unresolved V gene covers under half of the shortfall, and the cause of the remainder is unknown. The V and J calls and clone size come from that table; D and trimming were worked out from the DNA. The sample profile shows roughly 270,000 clones; roughly 80% of them were found once. The top ten clones comprise about 5% of the sample.

The full study reports these points: How much clinical and demographic metadata was included differed by source and by participant, and the metadata was provided uncurated.

Details on this clone: The clone's antigen remains unknown. Base qualities are not at hand, and no much larger clone is one base apart. The same CDR3 also results from other DNA sequences found in this sample.

In the prospective study, participants were roughly 18 to 95 years old, resided in about two dozen geographic areas of the United States, and were enrolled through a virtual design. To assign participants to cohorts, the prospective study relied on clinical history that participants themselves reported in a screening survey and a study questionnaire. Exposed participants were defined as having been in contact with someone with a PCR-confirmed or clinician-diagnosed COVID-19 case within 2 weeks of study entry. Each participant in the prospective study had whole blood, serum and a nasopharyngeal or oropharyngeal swab collected by mobile phlebotomists. Prospective study participants could optionally give additional blood draws and questionnaires over an approximately two-month period. Blood samples from the prospective study were shipped frozen or at room temperature prior to DNA extraction. From its cysteine to its phenylalanine, the CDR3 spans 13 amino acids. Here the CDR3 DNA is all that survives: 39 bases in frame from base 1. Unmatched junction bases come to 4, with V trimmed by 6 bases and J by 2 bases.

The TCR comes from a man aged 40-50 years who had been exposed to COVID-19. Sequenced sample: PBMCs or T cells enriched from blood (not recorded which). The chain is encoded by TRBV12-3 or TRBV12-4 joined to TRBJ2-7; 7 of the junction bases match TRBD2. CDR3 region: CASRPGGTYEQYF. The base sequence is TGTGCCAGCAGGCCCGGGGGGACCTACGAGCAGTACTTC.